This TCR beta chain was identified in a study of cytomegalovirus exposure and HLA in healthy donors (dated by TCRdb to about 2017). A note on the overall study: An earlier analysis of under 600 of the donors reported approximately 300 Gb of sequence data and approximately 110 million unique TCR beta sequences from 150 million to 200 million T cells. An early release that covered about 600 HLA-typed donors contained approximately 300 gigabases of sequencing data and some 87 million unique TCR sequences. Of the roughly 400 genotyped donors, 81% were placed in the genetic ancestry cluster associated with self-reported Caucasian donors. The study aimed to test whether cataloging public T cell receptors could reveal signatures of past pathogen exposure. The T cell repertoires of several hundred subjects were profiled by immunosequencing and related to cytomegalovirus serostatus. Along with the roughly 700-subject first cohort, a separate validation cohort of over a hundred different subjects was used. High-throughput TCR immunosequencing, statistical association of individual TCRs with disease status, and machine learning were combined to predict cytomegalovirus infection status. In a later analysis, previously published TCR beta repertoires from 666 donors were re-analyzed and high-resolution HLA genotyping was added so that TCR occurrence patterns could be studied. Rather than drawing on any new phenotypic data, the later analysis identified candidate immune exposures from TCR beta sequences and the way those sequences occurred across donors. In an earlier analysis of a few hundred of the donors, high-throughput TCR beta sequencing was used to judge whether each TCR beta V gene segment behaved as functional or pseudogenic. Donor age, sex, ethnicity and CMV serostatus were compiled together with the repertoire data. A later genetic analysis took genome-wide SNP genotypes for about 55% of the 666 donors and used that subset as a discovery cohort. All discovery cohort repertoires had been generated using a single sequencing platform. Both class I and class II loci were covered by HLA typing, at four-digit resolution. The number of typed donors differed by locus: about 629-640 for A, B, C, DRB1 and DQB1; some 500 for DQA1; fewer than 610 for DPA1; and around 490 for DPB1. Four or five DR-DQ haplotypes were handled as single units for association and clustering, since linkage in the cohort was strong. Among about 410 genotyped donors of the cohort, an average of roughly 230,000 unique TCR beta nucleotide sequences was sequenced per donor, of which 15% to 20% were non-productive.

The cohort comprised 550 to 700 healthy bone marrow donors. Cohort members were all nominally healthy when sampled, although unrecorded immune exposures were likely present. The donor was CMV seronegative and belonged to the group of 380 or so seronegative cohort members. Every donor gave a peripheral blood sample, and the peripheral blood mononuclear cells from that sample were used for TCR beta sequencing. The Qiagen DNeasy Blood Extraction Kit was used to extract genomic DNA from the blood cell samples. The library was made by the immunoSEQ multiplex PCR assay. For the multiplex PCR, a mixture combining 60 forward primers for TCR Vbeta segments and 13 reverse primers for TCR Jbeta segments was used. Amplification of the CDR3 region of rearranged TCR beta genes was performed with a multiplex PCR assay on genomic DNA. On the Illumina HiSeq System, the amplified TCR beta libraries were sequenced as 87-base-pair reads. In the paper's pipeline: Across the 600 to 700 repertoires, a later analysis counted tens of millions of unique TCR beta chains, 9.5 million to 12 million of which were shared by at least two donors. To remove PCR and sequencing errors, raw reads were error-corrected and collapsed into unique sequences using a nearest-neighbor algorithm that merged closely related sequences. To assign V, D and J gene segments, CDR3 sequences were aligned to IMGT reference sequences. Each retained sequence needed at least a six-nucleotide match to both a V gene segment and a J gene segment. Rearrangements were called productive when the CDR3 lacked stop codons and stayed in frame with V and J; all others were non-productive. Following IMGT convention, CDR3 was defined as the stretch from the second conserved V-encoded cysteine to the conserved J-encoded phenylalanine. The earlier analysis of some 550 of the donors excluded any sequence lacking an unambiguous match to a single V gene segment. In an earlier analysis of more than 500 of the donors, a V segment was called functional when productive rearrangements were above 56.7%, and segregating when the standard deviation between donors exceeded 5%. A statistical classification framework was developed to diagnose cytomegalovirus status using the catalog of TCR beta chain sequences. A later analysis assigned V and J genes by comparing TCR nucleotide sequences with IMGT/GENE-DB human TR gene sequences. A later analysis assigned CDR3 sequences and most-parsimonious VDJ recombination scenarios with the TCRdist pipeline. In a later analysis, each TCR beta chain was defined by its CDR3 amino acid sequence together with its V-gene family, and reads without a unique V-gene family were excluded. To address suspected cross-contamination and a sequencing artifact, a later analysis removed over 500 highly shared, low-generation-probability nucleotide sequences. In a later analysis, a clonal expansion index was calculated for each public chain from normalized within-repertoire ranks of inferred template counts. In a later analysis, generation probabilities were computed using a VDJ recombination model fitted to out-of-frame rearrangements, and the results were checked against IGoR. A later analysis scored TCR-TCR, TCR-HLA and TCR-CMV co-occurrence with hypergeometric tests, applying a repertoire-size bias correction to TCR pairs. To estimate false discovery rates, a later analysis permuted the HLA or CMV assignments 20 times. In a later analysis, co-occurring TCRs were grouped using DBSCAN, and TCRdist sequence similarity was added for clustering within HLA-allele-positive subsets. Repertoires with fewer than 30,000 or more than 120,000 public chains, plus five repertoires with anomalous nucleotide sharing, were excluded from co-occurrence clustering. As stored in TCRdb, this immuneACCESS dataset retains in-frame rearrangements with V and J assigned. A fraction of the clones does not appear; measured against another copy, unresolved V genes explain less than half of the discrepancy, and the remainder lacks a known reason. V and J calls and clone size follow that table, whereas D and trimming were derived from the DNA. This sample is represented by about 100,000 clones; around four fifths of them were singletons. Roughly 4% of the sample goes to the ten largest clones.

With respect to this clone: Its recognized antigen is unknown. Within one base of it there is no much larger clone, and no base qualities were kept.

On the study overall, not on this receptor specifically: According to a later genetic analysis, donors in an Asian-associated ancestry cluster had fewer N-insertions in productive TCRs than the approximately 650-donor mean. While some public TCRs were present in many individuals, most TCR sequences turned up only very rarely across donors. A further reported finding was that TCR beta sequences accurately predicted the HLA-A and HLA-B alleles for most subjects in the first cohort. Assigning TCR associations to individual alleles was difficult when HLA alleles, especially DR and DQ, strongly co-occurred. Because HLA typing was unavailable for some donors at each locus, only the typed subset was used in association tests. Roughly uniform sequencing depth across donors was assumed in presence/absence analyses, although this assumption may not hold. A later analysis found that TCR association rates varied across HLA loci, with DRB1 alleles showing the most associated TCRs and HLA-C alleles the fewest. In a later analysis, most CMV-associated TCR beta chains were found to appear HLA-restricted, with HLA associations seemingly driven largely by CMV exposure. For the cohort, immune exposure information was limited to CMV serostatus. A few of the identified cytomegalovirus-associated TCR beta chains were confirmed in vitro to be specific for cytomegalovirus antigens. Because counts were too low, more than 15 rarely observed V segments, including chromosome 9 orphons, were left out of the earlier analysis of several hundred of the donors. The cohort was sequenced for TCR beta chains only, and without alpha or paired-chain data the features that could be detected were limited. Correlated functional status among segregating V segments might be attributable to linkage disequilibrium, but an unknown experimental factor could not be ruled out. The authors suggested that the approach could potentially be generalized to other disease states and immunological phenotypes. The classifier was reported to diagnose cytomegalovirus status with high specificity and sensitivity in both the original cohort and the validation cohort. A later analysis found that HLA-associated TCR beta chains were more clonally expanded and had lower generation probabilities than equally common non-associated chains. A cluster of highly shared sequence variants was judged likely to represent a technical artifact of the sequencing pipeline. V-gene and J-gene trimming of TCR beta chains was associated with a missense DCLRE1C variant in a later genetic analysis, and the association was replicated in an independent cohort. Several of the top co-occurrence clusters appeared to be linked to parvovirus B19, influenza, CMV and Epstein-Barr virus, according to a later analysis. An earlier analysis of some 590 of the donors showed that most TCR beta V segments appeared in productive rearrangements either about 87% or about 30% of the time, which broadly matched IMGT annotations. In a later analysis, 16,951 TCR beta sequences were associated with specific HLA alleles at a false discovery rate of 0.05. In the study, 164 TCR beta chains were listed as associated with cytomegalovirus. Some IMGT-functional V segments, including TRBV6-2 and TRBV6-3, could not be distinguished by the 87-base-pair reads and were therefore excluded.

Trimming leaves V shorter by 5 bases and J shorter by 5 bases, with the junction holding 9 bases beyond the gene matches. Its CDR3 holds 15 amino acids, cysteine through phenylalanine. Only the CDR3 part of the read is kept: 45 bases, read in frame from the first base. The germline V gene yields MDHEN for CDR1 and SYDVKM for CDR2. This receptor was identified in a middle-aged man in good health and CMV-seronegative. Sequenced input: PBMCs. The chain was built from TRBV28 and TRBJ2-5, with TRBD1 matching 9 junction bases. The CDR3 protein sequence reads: CASSPRTGGAETQYF. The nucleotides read TGTGCCAGCAGTCCGAGAACAGGGGGCGCGGAGACCCAGTACTTC.